These T cell receptor beta chains were read from a single sample in a study of T-cell memory formation after mild COVID-19. TCRdb processed the 5' RACE reads anew with MiXCR; each CDR3 protein has one entry. Of hundreds of thousands of distinct CDR3 sequences detected, approximately 19% appear once; the ten largest clones hold around 12%. Input material: PBMCs or a T cell subset sorted from them (not recorded which). These receptors all stem from an adult woman who had mild COVID-19 (a few samples of this study predate the infection). Cell type and time point are not known. Both conserved end residues are part of each CDR3. The order of the fields is J gene, clone size, D gene, V gene, CDR3 DNA, CDR3 protein. D genes are given only for firm matches. Rows may omit the clone size; those that give it use once, few, many or a size class.

>TRBJ2-5|few|.|TRBV5-1
TGCGCCAGCAGCTTCATAGCGGCGGGGGAGACCCAGTACTTC
CASSFIAAGETQYF
>TRBJ2-3|.|.|TRBV20-1
TGCAGTGCTAGAGATGGGGGGACGGCCACAGATACGCAGTATTTT
CSARDGGTATDTQYF
>TRBJ2-4|few|.|TRBV12-3/TRBV12-4
TGTGCCAGCAGTCCCCCATCGGGAGAAGTAGCCAAAAACATTCAGTACTTC
CASSPPSGEVAKNIQYF
>TRBJ1-5|few|.|TRBV5-6
TGTGCCAGCAGCTTGGCTACGGGACCGTACAATCAGCCCCAGCATTTT
CASSLATGPYNQPQHF
>TRBJ2-3|few|.|TRBV27
TGTGCCAGCAGTGATGCCCTTTGGGACACAGATACGCAGTATTTT
CASSDALWDTDTQYF
>TRBJ2-3|many|.|TRBV7-2
TGTGCCAGCAGCTTAGGCAGGATCACAGATACGCAGTATTTT
CASSLGRITDTQYF
>TRBJ2-2|many|TRBD2|TRBV20-1
TGCAGTGCTAGCGCGGGGGGCTCGAACACCGGGGAGCTGTTTTTT
CSASAGGSNTGELFF
>TRBJ2-1|few|.|TRBV25-1
TGTGCCAGCAGTGAACTGGCGAGGGATGAGCAGTTCTTC
CASSELARDEQFF
>TRBJ2-1|few|.|TRBV6-4
TGTGCCAGCAGTGTTGAGGACACCTACAATGAGCAGTTCTTC
CASSVEDTYNEQFF
>TRBJ2-5|once|.|TRBV30
TGTGACTGGAGTGTCTTGCAGATGGGGGAGACCCAGTACTTC
CDWSVLQMGETQYF
>TRBJ2-2|.|.|TRBV29-1
TGCAGCGTTGTGGGGGCCGGGGAGCTGTTTTTT
CSVVGAGELFF
>TRBJ2-2|.|.|TRBV4-1
TGCGCCAGCAGCCAAGGGGTGGCCGGGGAGCTGTTTTTT
CASSQGVAGELFF
>TRBJ2-3|.|.|TRBV10-3
TGTGCCATCAGTGCGGCAGGGGTTGAGAGGGATACGCAGTATTTT
CAISAAGVERDTQYF
>TRBJ1-3|few|.|TRBV20-1
TGCAGTGCTAGCCCCCCGACATGGGCGGACACCATATATTTT
CSASPPTWADTIYF
>TRBJ2-3|few|TRBD2|TRBV5-1
TGCGCCAGCAGCTCGGATCCTCTAGCGGGAGAAACAGATACGCAGTATTTT
CASSSDPLAGETDTQYF
>TRBJ2-1|once|.|TRBV6-2/TRBV6-3
TGTGCCAGCAGTTACGCGTCGAGACTAAATGAGCAGTTCTTC
CASSYASRLNEQFF
>TRBJ2-2|.|.|TRBV24-1
TGTGCCACCAGTGATTTAGACCCCGCGGGGAGTACCGGGGAGCTGTTTTTT
CATSDLDPAGSTGELFF
>TRBJ1-1|few|.|TRBV19
TGTGCCACAGGACGGGGAACTGAAGCTTTCTTT
CATGRGTEAFF
>TRBJ2-5|.|.|TRBV20-1
TGCAGTGCTAGTTTAGACTGGAAAGAGACCCAGTACTTC
CSASLDWKETQYF
>TRBJ1-1|.|.|TRBV12-3/TRBV12-4
TGTGCCAGCAGTTATCAGGCAGGGACGAACACTGAAGCTTTCTTT
CASSYQAGTNTEAFF
>TRBJ2-2|few|TRBD2|TRBV4-1
TGCGCCAGCAGCCGCCTACTAGCGGGGGGACTAACCGGGGAGCTGTTTTTT
CASSRLLAGGLTGELFF
>TRBJ2-7|few|TRBD1|TRBV2
TGTGCCAGCAGACCGACAGGGGGTAGGGACGAGCAGTACTTC
CASRPTGGRDEQYF
>TRBJ2-3|few|.|TRBV7-3
TGTGCCAGCAGCCTCTCCCGTAGCACAGATACGCAGTATTTT
CASSLSRSTDTQYF
>TRBJ1-1|.|TRBD1|TRBV12-3/TRBV12-4
TGTGCCAGCAGTTTTCAGGGGGTGGTTGAAGCTTTCTTT
CASSFQGVVEAFF
>TRBJ2-1|.|.|TRBV4-1
TGCGCCAGCAGCCAAGATCAGAAGGAGCAGTTCTTC
CASSQDQKEQFF
>TRBJ2-1|few|TRBD2|TRBV9
TGTGCCAGCAGCGTAGGAGCGGGAACTAGCTCCTACAATGAGCAGTTCTTC
CASSVGAGTSSYNEQFF
>TRBJ2-3|.|.|TRBV24-1
TGTGCCACCAGTGATGCTCGTAGAAGGGATACGCAGTATTTT
CATSDARRRDTQYF
>TRBJ2-7|few|.|TRBV7-9
TGTGCCAGCAGTCTAGGGGGTATGGGGGAGCAGTACTTC
CASSLGGMGEQYF
>TRBJ2-2|.|TRBD2|TRBV2
TGTGCCAGCAGAGGGACTAGCGGACCCACCGGGGAGCTGTTTTTT
CASRGTSGPTGELFF
>TRBJ2-1|few|TRBD2|TRBV12-3/TRBV12-4
TGTGCCAGCAGTAGGACTAGCGGGCTTTACAATGAGCAGTTCTTC
CASSRTSGLYNEQFF
>TRBJ1-2|.|TRBD1|TRBV18
TGTGCCAGCTCACCAGGGACAGGGAAAAACTATGGCTACACCTTC
CASSPGTGKNYGYTF
>TRBJ2-7|.|.|TRBV5-1
TGCGCCAGCAGCCCCGGTTCTTGGTACGAGCAGTACTTC
CASSPGSWYEQYF
>TRBJ2-7|few|TRBD1|TRBV5-4
TGTGCCAGCAGCTTGTTGGCAGGGGGCATTTACGAGCAGTACTTC
CASSLLAGGIYEQYF
>TRBJ2-7|.|TRBD1|TRBV6-5
TGTGCCAGCAGCGGACAGGGGAAGAGTGAATTCGGCTACGAGCAGTACTTC
CASSGQGKSEFGYEQYF
>TRBJ2-7|few|.|TRBV9
TGTGCCAGCAGCCCCCGCAGGGGATGGGGATACGAGCAGTACTTC
CASSPRRGWGYEQYF
>TRBJ1-3|.|.|TRBV12-3/TRBV12-4
TGTGCCAGCAGTCCCGGGAGGGCTGGAAACACCATATATTTT
CASSPGRAGNTIYF
>TRBJ2-1|.|.|TRBV11-2
TGTGCCAGCAGCTTAGAAGACGGTTACAATGAGCAGTTCTTC
CASSLEDGYNEQFF
>TRBJ1-1|few|TRBD1|TRBV19
TGTGCCAGTAGTATTCCACCGACAGGGAGGACTGAAGCTTTCTTT
CASSIPPTGRTEAFF
>TRBJ2-6|.|.|TRBV7-3
TGTGCCAGCAGCTTCCGGGGTTCCCCCTCTGGGGCCAACGTCCTGACTTTC
CASSFRGSPSGANVLTF
>TRBJ2-1|.|TRBD2|TRBV5-1
TGCGCCAGCAGCGCAGGTTCCGGGACTAGCTCGTCCAATGAGCAGTTCTTC
CASSAGSGTSSSNEQFF
>TRBJ2-3|.|.|TRBV6-6
TGTGCCAGCAGTTACTCAGGAGGGCCCACAGATACGCAGTATTTT
CASSYSGGPTDTQYF
>TRBJ2-2|.|TRBD2|TRBV4-3
TGCGCCAGCAGCCAAGATCGAGGAGCGGGAGGGCCGGCCGGGGAGCTGTTTTTT
CASSQDRGAGGPAGELFF